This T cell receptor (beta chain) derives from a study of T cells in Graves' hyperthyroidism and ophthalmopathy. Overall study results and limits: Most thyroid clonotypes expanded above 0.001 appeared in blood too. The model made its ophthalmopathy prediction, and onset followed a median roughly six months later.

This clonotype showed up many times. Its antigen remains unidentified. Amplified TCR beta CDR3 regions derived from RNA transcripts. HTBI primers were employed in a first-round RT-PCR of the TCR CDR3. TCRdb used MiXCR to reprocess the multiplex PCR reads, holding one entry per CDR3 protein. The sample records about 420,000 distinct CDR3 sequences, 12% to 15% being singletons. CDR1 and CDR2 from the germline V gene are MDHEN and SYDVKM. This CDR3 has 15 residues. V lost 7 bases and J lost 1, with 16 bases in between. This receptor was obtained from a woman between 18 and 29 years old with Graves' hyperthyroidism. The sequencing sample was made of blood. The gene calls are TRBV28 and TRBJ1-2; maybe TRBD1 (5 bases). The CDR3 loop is CASTLGVGGNYGYTF. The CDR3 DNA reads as TGTGCCAGCACCCTAGGGGTCGGAGGTAACTATGGCTACACCTTC.